The 5 T cell receptor beta chains listed next were all sequenced from one sample in a study of shared clonotypes between healthy human individuals. Generated by immunoSEQ multiplex PCR, the TCRdb table keeps only in-frame clones and is missing some. The repertoire holds 2 million to 3 million clones, with more than 85% as singletons. The specimen was naive CD4+ T cells from PBMCs. Subset denoted: CD45RA+ positively selected. Receptors originate from a man younger than 35 in good health. Some clones in this sample may be carry-over from other donors' samples.

The gene calls are TRBV6-6 and TRBJ1-1; maybe TRBD1 (5 bases). The germline CDR1 and CDR2 sequences are MNHNY and SVGAGI (reference sequence). Trimming left V 6 bases short and J 3 bases short, with 20 bases between. There are 16 residues in the CDR3. The CDR3 region has the DNA TGTGCCAGCAGCTGGGTAAGGGGCCGCGGGGACACTGAAGCTTTCTTT. This translates into CASSWVRGRGDTEAFF.

This clone was detected only once. This specimen includes other DNA sequences encoding the same CDR3. This sequence joins TRBV5-8 and TRBJ1-5; TRBD1 is a possible D gene (5 bases). This CDR3 comprises 15 residues. Trimming took 2 bases from V and 1 from J, leaving 10 bases between them. CDR1 and CDR2 from the germline V gene are SGHTS and YDEGEE. The CDR3 spells CASSLGVGSNQPQHF. Here the CDR3 DNA reads TGTGCCAGCAGCTTAGGGGTGGGCAGCAATCAGCCCCAGCATTTT. Together with reference TRBV5-8 and TRBJ1-5, the CDR3 gives the full variable domain: EAGVTQSPTHLIKTRGQQATLRCSPISGHTSVYWYQQALGLGLQFLLWYDEGEERNRGNFPPRFSGRQFPNYSSELNVNALELEDSALYLCASSLGVGSNQPQHFGDGTRLSIL.

The rearrangement links TRBV19 to TRBJ2-3, with 8 bases lining up with TRBD1. Germline CDR1 LNHDA, CDR2 SQIVND (reference sequence). The CDR3 is 15 amino acids. Trimming cost V 3 bases and J 3 bases; bases outside gene matches: 5. The DNA for the CDR3 is TGTGCCAGTAGTATCCAGGGGGCGCAGACAGATACGCAGTATTTT. Translation gives CASSIQGAQTDTQYF.

This clone was observed a single time. The chain has TRBV19 and TRBJ2-3, with D unclear. V dropped 6 bases and J dropped 4 bases, with 8 bases sitting between them. The germline gives CDR1 LNHDA, CDR2 SQIVND (reference sequence). This CDR3 comprises 12 residues. The CDR3 loop reads CASRQGADTQYF. The CDR3 DNA is TGTGCCAGTAGACAAGGCGCAGATACGCAGTATTTT. Supplemented by reference TRBV19 and TRBJ2-3, the full variable domain reads DGGITQSPKYLFRKEGQNVTLSCEQNLNHDAMYWYRQDPGQGLRLIYYSQIVNDFQKGDIAEGYSVSREKKESFPLTVTSAQKNPTAFYLCASRQGADTQYFGPGTRLTVL.

This chain links TRBV13 with TRBJ2-3; D not resolved. The CDR3 runs 14 residues. Germline lookup yields CDR1 PRHDT and CDR2 FYEKMQ (reference sequence). Trimming cost V 7 bases and J 0 bases, with 11 bases left between them. The CDR3 reads CASKGATSTDTQYF. The CDR3 DNA reads as TGTGCCAGCAAAGGCGCTACTAGCACAGATACGCAGTATTTT.